This T cell receptor beta chain was documented in a study of blood T cell repertoires in COVID-19. The CDR3 runs 16 residues. From germline, CDR1 is LNHDA and CDR2 SQIVND (reference sequence). Germline trimming cut 5 bases from V and 1 base from J; bases unmatched to any gene: 4. Profiling relied on immunoSEQ multiplex PCR, and the TCRdb table lists in-frame clones only, not all of them. The data show about 180,000 clones, 70% to 90% seen once. This chain connects TRBV19 to TRBJ2-2, with 10 positions matching TRBD2. The clonotype was recovered from a human donor with active or convalescent COVID-19. The donor label of this sample is uncertain. Source material: peripheral blood. CDR3 nucleotide sequence: TGTGCCAGTAGTGTTAGCGGGGGGAGGAACACCGGGGAGCTGTTTTTT. Translated, it gives CASSVSGGRNTGELFF.